The 22 T cell receptor beta chains listed next were all sequenced from one sample in a study of cytotoxic CD8 clonotypes in ibrutinib-treated CLL. TCRdb keeps only in-frame clones here, not all; method: immunoSEQ multiplex PCR. The sample comprises hundreds of thousands of clones, 60% to 75% of which are singletons, and 15% rests with the top ten. The material was PBMCs, obtained after 24 months of ibrutinib treatment. Receptors were obtained from a human donor with chronic lymphocytic leukemia.

The CDR3 DNA is TGTGCCAGCAGTTCTACAGGGGGCGCTGAGACCCAGTACTTC. Translating it yields CASSSTGGAETQYF. The chain uses TRBV11-1 and TRBJ2-5; 9 nucleotides match TRBD1. The V segment lost 6 bases and the J segment 5 bases; nucleotides outside the gene matches: 7. Per germline, CDR1 SGHAT and CDR2 FQDESV (reference sequence). CDR3 length equals 14 residues.

J is TRBJ2-1 and V is TRBV11-3, with 8 bases fitting TRBD2. V shed 0 bases and J 0 bases; nucleotides not matched to a gene: 4. Germline assignment: CDR1 SGHNT and CDR2 YENEEA. The CDR3 sequence is 17 residues long. This chain's CDR3 is CASSLEQRGSSYNEQFF. CDR3 DNA: TGTGCCAGCAGCTTAGAACAGCGGGGGAGCTCCTACAATGAGCAGTTCTTC.

This chain connects TRBV28 to TRBJ2-1; D not certain. The CDR3 runs 12 residues. V was trimmed by 4 bases and J by 8 bases, leaving 9 bases between them. Germline CDR1 is MDHEN and CDR2 is SYDVKM. The CDR3 coding sequence is TGTGCCAGCAGTTGGCTGGTGGATGAGCAGTTCTTC. This sequence encodes CASSWLVDEQFF.

The rearrangement uses TRBV7-6 and TRBJ2-7; D remains ambiguous. Germline-derived CDR1 and CDR2 are SGHVS and FNYEAQ. There are 14 residues in the CDR3. V dropped 0 bases and J dropped 2 bases, with 8 bases sitting between them. CDR3 in amino acids: CASSLADGAYEQYF. The CDR3 DNA sequence: TGTGCCAGCAGCTTAGCGGACGGCGCCTACGAGCAGTACTTC.

V usage is TRBV6-6 and J usage is TRBJ2-5, with a tentative D call TRBD1 (6 bases). Trimming shortened V by 6 bases and J by 5 bases, and 16 bases separated the two germline ends. The CDR3 is 14 amino acids. The germline CDR1 and CDR2 sequences are MNHNY and SVGAGI (reference sequence). Here the CDR3 DNA reads TGTGCCAGCAGCCCCAACAGGGCTGGGGAGACCCAGTACTTC. It yields the protein CASSPNRAGETQYF.

This clone was recorded only once. The genes are TRBV27 and TRBJ2-1; possibly TRBD1 or TRBD2 for D (5 bases each). Germline values: CDR1 MNHEY, CDR2 SMNVEV (reference sequence). The CDR3 sequence is 15 residues long. V lost 4 bases to trimming and J lost 0 bases, with 10 bases between them. The CDR3 nucleotides read TGTGCCAGCAGTTGGGACCAGAGCTCCTACAATGAGCAGTTCTTC. Residues: CASSWDQSSYNEQFF.

J is TRBJ2-1 and V is TRBV2; a possible D gene is TRBD2 (5 bases). Germline loops: CDR1 SNHLY, CDR2 FYNNEI. The length of the CDR3 is 15 residues. Trimming took off 7 bases at V and 1 base at J, with 14 bases between the two ends. This CDR3 is CASTPLRVSYNEQFF. CDR3 nucleotides: TGTGCCAGCACCCCCCTGAGGGTTTCCTACAATGAGCAGTTCTTC.

The chain combines TRBV6-6 with TRBJ1-4; weak D call: TRBD1 (5 bases). The V end lost 2 bases, the J end lost 0 bases, and 7 bases lay between the germline ends. Germline V gene lookup returns CDR1 MNHNY and CDR2 SVGAGI (reference sequence). CDR3 length equals 15 residues. The CDR3 DNA reads TGTGCCAGCAGTTACGGGGCTGCAACTAATGAAAAACTGTTTTTT. It translates to CASSYGAATNEKLFF.

The V and J genes are TRBV11-2 and TRBJ2-2; D remains unclear. In germline, CDR1 is SGHAT, CDR2 FQNNGV. CDR3 size: 14 residues. Trimming shortened V by 0 bases and J by 4 bases, and 6 bases separated the two germline ends. The CDR3 DNA sequence: TGTGCCAGCAGCTTAGATGGATTCACCGGGGAGCTGTTTTTT. As protein: CASSLDGFTGELFF.

The chain carries TRBV5-1 and TRBJ2-7; no clear D. Between the trimmed V and J ends, which lost 0 bases and 5 bases, there was a span of 15 bases. Germline V CDR1 and CDR2: SGHRS, YFSETQ. The CDR3 sequence is 15 residues long. DNA of the CDR3: TGCGCCAGCAGCTTGGCTCTGGGCTGGGTGCACGAGCAGTACTTC. It specifies CASSLALGWVHEQYF.

This clone was counted only a few times. The V and J genes are TRBV11-2 and TRBJ2-7, with TRBD1 matching 7 bases. The trim removed 6 bases at V and 2 bases at J, leaving 7 bases unmatched. The V gene's germline CDR1 is SGHAT and CDR2 FQNNGV. CDR3 length: 14 residues. The CDR3 DNA reads TGTGCCAGCAGTTCAACGGGACAGCCCTACGAGCAGTACTTC. Translating gives CASSSTGQPYEQYF.

This clone was seen only once. The chain joins TRBV19 to TRBJ2-7; no clear D gene. Germline assignment: CDR1 LNHDA and CDR2 SQIVND (reference sequence). V gave up 3 bases and J gave up 2 bases, with 11 bases separating them. The CDR3 spans 14 residues. This chain's CDR3 is CASSIRTAAYEQYF. CDR3 in DNA: TGTGCCAGTAGTATTCGGACGGCGGCCTACGAGCAGTACTTC.

The DNA of the CDR3 is TGCGCCAGCAGTGAGTCGAAGGGGGGGCACGGCTACACCTTC. It codes for CASSESKGGHGYTF. The chain joins TRBV10-1 to TRBJ1-2; a weak D match, TRBD1 (6 bases). The V gene's germline CDR1 is WNHNN and CDR2 SYGVQD (reference sequence). The CDR3 has 14 residues. The V end was cut by 0 bases, the J end by 8 bases, with 13 bases between.

This clone was recorded only once. CDR3 nucleotides: TGTGCCAGCAGTTACTCGAGTAGAGACACCAATCAGCCCCAGCATTTT. Its protein product is CASSYSSRDTNQPQHF. This chain joins TRBV6-5 and TRBJ1-5, with D unclear. The CDR3 extends over 16 amino acids. Trimming took off 0 bases at V and 3 bases at J, with 12 bases between the two ends. The germline V gene has CDR1 MNHEY and CDR2 SVGAGI.

The gene calls are TRBV28 and TRBJ2-7; 8 bases align to TRBD1. The CDR3 is made up of 14 amino acids. The V segment lost 3 bases and the J segment 3 bases; nucleotides outside the gene matches: 4. Germline loops: CDR1 MDHEN, CDR2 SYDVKM. The CDR3 DNA is TGTGCCAGCAGTTTGGGACAGGCGGGCTACGAGCAGTACTTC. Translated, it gives CASSLGQAGYEQYF.

The rearrangement joins TRBV9 to TRBJ2-6; D not resolved. Between the trimmed V and J ends, which lost 3 bases and 0 bases, there was a span of 19 bases. The CDR3 loop spans 19 amino acids. Germline CDR1 is SGDLS and CDR2 is YYNGEE. CDR3 loop: CASSASQSLQSSGANVLTF. CDR3 in DNA: TGTGCCAGCAGCGCTTCCCAAAGCCTACAGAGCTCTGGGGCCAACGTCCTGACTTTC.

The V gene is TRBV7-9, the J gene TRBJ2-7; the D is unclear. Germline assignment: CDR1 SEHNR and CDR2 FQNEAQ (reference sequence). V was cut by 0 bases and J by 2 bases, with 5 bases left in between. The CDR3 contains 13 residues. CDR3 sequence (DNA): TGTGCCAGCAGCTTAGCAACGACCTACGAGCAGTACTTC. Its protein product is CASSLATTYEQYF.

This clone occurred once. J is TRBJ2-1 and V is TRBV4-2; 13 bases are a match to TRBD2. The V and J ends lost 1 base and 2 bases, in that order; junction bases with no gene match: 8. This CDR3 has 19 amino acids. In germline, CDR1 is LGHNA, CDR2 YNFKEQ. For the CDR3, the DNA is TGTGCCAGCAGCCAAGGATCAGGACTAGCGGGAGACCCCTACAATGAGCAGTTCTTC. Translated, it gives CASSQGSGLAGDPYNEQFF.

The V call is TRBV15, the J call TRBJ2-1; 10 bases line up with TRBD2. V shed 3 bases, J shed 12 bases, and the junction held 5 bases outside the gene matches. The CDR3 is made up of 13 amino acids. Germline CDR1 is LNHNV and CDR2 is YYDKDF (reference sequence). CDR3 sequence reads: CATSSTSSGRQFF. For the CDR3, the DNA is TGTGCCACCAGCAGCACTTCTAGCGGGAGGCAGTTCTTC.

This clone has only a few counts. CDR3 DNA: TGTGCCAGTAGACTTCAGGGGGTTGATATAGATACGCAGTATTTT. This translates into CASRLQGVDIDTQYF. This chain joins TRBV19 and TRBJ2-3; TRBD1 matches 7 bases. The V gene's germline CDR1 is LNHDA and CDR2 SQIVND (reference sequence). This CDR3 is 15 amino acids long. V gave up 6 bases and J gave up 5 bases; unmatched junction bases: 11.

This chain links TRBV19 with TRBJ2-7; TRBD1 agrees at 9 bases. CDR1 is LNHDA, CDR2 SQIVND, per germline (reference sequence). The CDR3 totals 15 residues. The ends lost 5 bases at V and 2 bases at J; junction bases unmatched: 7. The CDR3 here is CASSLPGQGTYEQYF. CDR3 DNA: TGTGCCAGTAGTCTACCGGGACAGGGAACCTACGAGCAGTACTTC.

In nucleotides, the CDR3 is TGCAGCGTCCCCCCCAGCGGGAGGGCAGGGGGACACAATGAGCAGTTCTTC. It codes for CSVPPSGRAGGHNEQFF. The V gene is TRBV29-1, the J gene TRBJ2-1; the match to TRBD2 covers 10 bases. CDR3 size: 17 residues. Germline loops: CDR1 SQVTM, CDR2 ANQGSEA. The ends lost 6 bases at V and 5 bases at J; junction bases unmatched: 16.